Sequencing of this T cell receptor (beta chain) was carried out in a study of CD8+CD57+ T cells in acquired aplastic anemia. Sequencing involved patients with CD8+CD57+ cell expansion previously shown by flow cytometry. Untreated patients provided the blood samples, with no therapy given before sampling. Germline lookup yields CDR1 SGHTA and CDR2 FQGNSA. V was pared by 3 bases and J by 0 bases, with 9 bases between. This CDR3 spans 15 amino acids. TCR beta VDJ and CDR3 profiles were obtained from a genomic DNA template. TCRdb re-derived calls from the reads in MiXCR, one entry per CDR3 protein. Among approximately 300,000 distinct CDR3 sequences, approximately 57% were seen once, and the ten largest hold roughly 1.2%.

The clonotype originates from a human donor with aplastic anemia. Source material: sorted CD4+, CD8+, or CD8+CD57+ T cells (not recorded which) from PBMCs. The gene calls are TRBV7-2 and TRBJ1-5; D might be TRBD1 (6 bases). The CDR3 sequence: CASSFLQGSNQPQHF. The DNA of the CDR3 is TGTGCCAGCAGCTTTCTACAGGGTAGCAATCAGCCCCAGCATTTT.